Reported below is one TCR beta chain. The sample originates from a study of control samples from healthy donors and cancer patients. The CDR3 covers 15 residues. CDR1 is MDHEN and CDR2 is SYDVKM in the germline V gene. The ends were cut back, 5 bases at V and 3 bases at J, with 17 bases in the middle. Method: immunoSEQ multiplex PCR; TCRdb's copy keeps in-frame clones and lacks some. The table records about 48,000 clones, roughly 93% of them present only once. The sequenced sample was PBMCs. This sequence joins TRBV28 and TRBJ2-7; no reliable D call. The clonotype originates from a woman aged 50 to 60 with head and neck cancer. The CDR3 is CASSKTRNLYYEQYF. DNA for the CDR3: TGTGCCAGCAGTAAAACACGAAACCTATACTACGAGCAGTACTTC.